The entry below gives a single TCR beta chain sequence along with its context. The data were taken from a study of immune evolution from preneoplasia to lung adenocarcinoma. TCRdb keeps only in-frame clones here, not all; method: immunoSEQ multiplex PCR. This table holds a few thousand clones, roughly 77% found once. V was trimmed by 5 bases and J by 0 bases, leaving 10 bases between them. This CDR3 comprises 14 residues. Germline-derived CDR1 and CDR2 are SEHNR and FQNEAQ (reference sequence). The chain employs TRBV7-9 and TRBJ1-2; the D is unclear. The source of this sequence is a person aged 55-80 years with lung adenocarcinoma. Sequencing was performed on FFPE lung adenocarcinoma in situ tissue. The chain's CDR3 is CASSHQGANYGYTF. The CDR3 DNA follows: TGTGCCAGCAGCCATCAAGGCGCTAACTATGGCTACACCTTC.